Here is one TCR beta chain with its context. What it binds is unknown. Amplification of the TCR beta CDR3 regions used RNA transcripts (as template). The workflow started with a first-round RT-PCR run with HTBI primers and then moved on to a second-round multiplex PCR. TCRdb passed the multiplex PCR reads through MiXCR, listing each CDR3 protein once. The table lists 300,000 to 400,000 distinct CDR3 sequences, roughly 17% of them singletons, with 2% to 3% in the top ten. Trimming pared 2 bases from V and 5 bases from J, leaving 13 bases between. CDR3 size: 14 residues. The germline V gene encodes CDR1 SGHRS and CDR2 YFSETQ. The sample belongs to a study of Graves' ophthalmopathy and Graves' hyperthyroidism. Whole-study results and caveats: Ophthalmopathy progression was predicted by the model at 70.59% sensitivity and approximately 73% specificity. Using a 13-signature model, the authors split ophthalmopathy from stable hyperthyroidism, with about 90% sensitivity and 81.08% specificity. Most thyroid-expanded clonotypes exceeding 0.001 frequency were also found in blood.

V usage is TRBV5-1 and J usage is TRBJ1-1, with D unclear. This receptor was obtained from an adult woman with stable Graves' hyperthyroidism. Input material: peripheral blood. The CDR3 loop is CASSFDTPVTEAFF. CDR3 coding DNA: TGCGCCAGCAGCTTCGACACTCCCGTAACTGAAGCTTTCTTT.